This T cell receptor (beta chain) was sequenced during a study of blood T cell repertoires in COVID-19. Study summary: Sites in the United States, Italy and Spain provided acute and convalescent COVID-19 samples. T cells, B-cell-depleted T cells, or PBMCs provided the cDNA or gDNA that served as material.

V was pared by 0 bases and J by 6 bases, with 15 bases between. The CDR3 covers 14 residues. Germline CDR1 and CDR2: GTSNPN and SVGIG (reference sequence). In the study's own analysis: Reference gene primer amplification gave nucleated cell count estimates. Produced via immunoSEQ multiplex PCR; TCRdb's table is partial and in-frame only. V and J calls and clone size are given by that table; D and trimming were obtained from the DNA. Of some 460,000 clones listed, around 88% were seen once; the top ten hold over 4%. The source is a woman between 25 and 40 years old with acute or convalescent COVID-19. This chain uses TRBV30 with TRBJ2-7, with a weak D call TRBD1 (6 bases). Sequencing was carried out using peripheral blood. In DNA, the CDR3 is TGTGCCTGGAGTGTTGGGACATACTCGCTCGAGCAGTACTTC. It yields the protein CAWSVGTYSLEQYF. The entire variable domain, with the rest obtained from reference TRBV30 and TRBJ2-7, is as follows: SQTIHQWPATLVQPVGSPLSLECTVEGTSNPNLYWYRQAAGRGLQLLFYSVGIGQISSEVPQNLSASRPQDRQFILSSKKLLLSDSGFYLCAWSVGTYSLEQYFGPGTRLTVT.